This TCR beta chain came from a study of early stage breast cancer tumors. Broader study findings: Most shared enriched TCRB sequences were commonly generated ones. Functional markers like CD4, CD8 and FOXP3 were missed in bulk sequencing.

The CDR3 consists of 14 residues. Trimming left V 6 bases short and J 5 bases short, with 15 bases between. Germline assignment: CDR1 KGHSH and CDR2 LQKENI. Comment on this clone: Antigen specificity is unknown.

Each sample had two DNA replicates, around 0.45 ug blood or roughly 1.4 ug tissue. The data were produced by immunoSEQ multiplex PCR, yet TCRdb's version contains in-frame clones alone and is incomplete. The sample holds about 51,000 clones, about three quarters seen once. Sequences were obtained from blood. The source of this sequence is a person aged 40-50 years with breast cancer. The chain links TRBV18 to TRBJ2-3; weak D call: TRBD2 (6 bases). CDR3 coding DNA: TGTGCCAGCTCTACACTAGCAGGTATAGATACGCAGTATTTT. Amino acid sequence: CASSTLAGIDTQYF.